This TCR beta chain appears in the sequencing data of a study of blood T cell repertoires in COVID-19. Looking at the study overall: Spain, Italy and the United States supplied samples that represented acute and convalescent COVID-19. Nucleic acid was either cDNA or gDNA, and it came from T cells, B-cell-depleted T cells, or PBMCs.

Study processing details: Amplifying reference gene primers gave estimates of nucleated cell counts. TCRdb's copy holds only in-frame clones and misses some; the assay was immunoSEQ multiplex PCR. That table gives V, J and clone size, and the DNA gave D and trimming. Among some 37,000 clones listed, approximately 81% were seen once. In this sample, this clone turned up once. The CDR3 spans 15 residues. The germline V and J ends were trimmed by 7 bases and 1 base, with 16 bases remaining between them. Germline values: CDR1 MNHEY, CDR2 SVGAGI. Source material: peripheral blood. The chain employs TRBV6-5 and TRBJ1-1; TRBD1 is a possible D gene (5 bases). The receptor was derived from a man older than 75 with active or convalescent COVID-19. The CDR3 is CASTTSAGKNTEAFF. CDR3 coding DNA: TGTGCCAGCACCACCTCGGCAGGGAAGAACACTGAAGCTTTCTTT.